The 26 T cell receptor beta chains presented below share a single source sample, sequenced in a study of cytomegalovirus exposure and HLA in healthy donors. PCR involved 60 Vbeta and 13 Jbeta primers. Sequenced by immunoSEQ multiplex PCR; TCRdb stores in-frame clones only, minus some. The data contain around 120,000 clones, 70% to 85% of them singletons. Specimen: PBMCs. Receptors were obtained from a boy younger than 10 in good health and CMV-seronegative.

This chain joins TRBV30 and TRBJ1-1; no clear D gene. Germline V gene data show CDR1 as GTSNPN and CDR2 as SVGIG (reference sequence). V was pared by 2 bases and J by 1 base, with 8 bases between. The CDR3 spans 13 residues. The CDR3 loop is CAWSRTSNTEAFF. CDR3 bases: TGTGCCTGGAGTCGTACTTCGAACACTGAAGCTTTCTTT.

Remarks on this clone: Compared with germline, one end of the junction differs, possibly owing to a read error. As DNA, the CDR3 is TGTTCCAGCAGCTCTGGGGTTTCGACAGGATACACTGAAGCTTTCTTT. Translating it yields CSSSSGVSTGYTEAFF. The chain combines TRBV7-9 with TRBJ1-1, with D possibly being TRBD1 (6 bases). Per germline, CDR1 SEHNR and CDR2 FQNEAQ (reference sequence). This CDR3 has 16 residues.

The chain links TRBV6-4 to TRBJ2-3; 12 positions match TRBD1. V trimming: 0 bases; J trimming: 4 bases; junction bases outside the gene matches: 2. The CDR3 runs to 16 residues. The germline gives CDR1 MRHNA, CDR2 SNTAGT. The CDR3 here is CASSDSGTGGADTQYF. In nucleotides, the CDR3 is TGTGCCAGCAGTGACTCGGGGACAGGGGGCGCAGATACGCAGTATTTT.

The J gene is TRBJ2-3, the V gene TRBV9; the match to TRBD1 covers 9 bases. This CDR3 has 15 residues. With 4 bases clipped from V and 6 bases from J, the junction kept 9 bases outside the gene matches. The germline V gene encodes CDR1 SGDLS and CDR2 YYNGEE. Here the CDR3 reads CASSTSGTGSDTQYF. Written as DNA, the CDR3 is TGTGCCAGCAGCACCTCCGGGACAGGGTCGGATACGCAGTATTTT.

The chain links TRBV29-1 to TRBJ2-5; D perhaps matches TRBD2 (5 bases). The CDR3 runs 11 residues. V was pared by 6 bases and J by 2 bases, with 7 bases between. Germline V gene sequence: CDR1 SQVTM, CDR2 ANQGSEA. The CDR3 reads CSVGEQETQYF. CDR3 DNA: TGCAGCGTGGGAGAACAAGAGACCCAGTACTTC.

CDR3 nucleotides: TGCAGCGCCGAGGGGGACACTTATGGCTACACCTTC. Translation gives CSAEGDTYGYTF. The chain combines TRBV29-1 with TRBJ1-2; perhaps TRBD1 as D (6 bases). CDR1 and CDR2 (germline): SQVTM, ANQGSEA. The V end lost 7 bases, the J end lost 5 bases, and 14 bases lay between the germline ends. The CDR3 contains 12 residues.

This chain connects TRBV21-1 to TRBJ1-2. TRBV21-1 is flagged as a pseudogene. This CDR3 region has 13 residues. The CDR3 sequence: CASSSTRESRYTF. Written as DNA, the CDR3 is TGTGCCAGCAGCTCTACGAGGGAAAGTCGTTACACCTTC.

V and J are TRBV7-2 and TRBJ1-2; weak D call: TRBD1 (5 bases). The CDR3 spans 14 residues. Germline V gene data show CDR1 as SGHTA and CDR2 as FQGNSA. Trimming took off 1 base at V and 4 bases at J, with 10 bases between the two ends. The CDR3 nucleotides are TGTGCCAGCAGCTTAGACCCGGGACTCTATGGCTACACCTTC. This encodes CASSLDPGLYGYTF. Full variable domain (outside the CDR3, taken from reference TRBV7-2 and TRBJ1-2): GAGVSQSPSNKVTEKGKDVELRCDPISGHTALYWYRQSLGQGLEFLIYFQGNSAPDKSGLPSDRFSAERTGGSVSTLTIQRTQQEDSAVYLCASSLDPGLYGYTFGSGTRLTVV.

The genes are TRBV7-9 and TRBJ2-2; weak D call: TRBD2 (6 bases). Looked up from germline, CDR1 is SEHNR and CDR2 is FQNEAQ (reference sequence). The V gene lost 0 bases and the J gene lost 1 base, with 9 bases spanning the gap. CDR3 size: 16 residues. The chain's CDR3 is CASSLAGGRNTGELFF. The CDR3 DNA reads TGTGCCAGCAGCTTAGCGGGGGGAAGGAACACCGGGGAGCTGTTTTTT.

The rearrangement uses TRBV19 and TRBJ1-1, with 9 bases fitting TRBD1. The junction had 8 bases not matched to a gene; V was cut back by 6 bases and J by 0 bases. The CDR3 runs 16 residues. Germline loops: CDR1 LNHDA, CDR2 SQIVND (reference sequence). The CDR3 DNA reads as TGTGCCAGTAGGGAGGGACAGGGACCCATGAACACTGAAGCTTTCTTT. This sequence encodes CASREGQGPMNTEAFF.

CDR3 loop: CASSESRNNQPQHF. The CDR3 DNA reads TGTGCCAGCAGTGAAAGCAGGAACAATCAGCCCCAGCATTTT. This chain uses TRBV2 with TRBJ1-5, with D unclear. CDR1 SNHLY and CDR2 FYNNEI come from the germline V gene. CDR3 length equals 14 residues. Trimming removed 2 bases at V and 3 bases at J, with 8 bases between.

The chain recombines TRBV30 with TRBJ1-2; 7 positions agree with TRBD1. The CDR3 contains 14 residues. Germline values: CDR1 GTSNPN, CDR2 SVGIG (reference sequence). The trim removed 1 base at V and 5 bases at J, leaving 7 bases unmatched. CDR3 sequence: CAWSAGTANYGYTF. DNA for the CDR3: TGTGCCTGGAGTGCAGGGACAGCAAATTATGGCTACACCTTC.

This sequence joins TRBV7-6 and TRBJ2-7, with 7 bases matching TRBD2. Germline V CDR1 and CDR2: SGHVS, FNYEAQ. Germline trimming cut 3 bases from V and 7 bases from J; bases unmatched to any gene: 12. The CDR3 covers 15 residues. CDR3 in amino acids: CASSFGRGDLGEQYF. The CDR3 bases are TGTGCCAGCAGCTTCGGTCGGGGGGATCTGGGAGAGCAGTACTTC.

In DNA form, the CDR3 reads TGTGCCAGCAAAAGGGAGACAGGGGGGTACGAGACCCAGTACTTC. It specifies CASKRETGGYETQYF. The chain combines TRBV6-5 with TRBJ2-5, with 9 bases identical to TRBD1. Per the germline V gene, CDR1 is MNHEY and CDR2 is SVGAGI. The CDR3 extends over 15 amino acids. The V segment lost 7 bases and the J segment 5 bases; nucleotides outside the gene matches: 11.

The CDR3 loop reads CASSYSRQASYEQYF. In DNA form, the CDR3 reads TGTGCCAGCAGTTACTCCCGACAGGCCTCCTACGAGCAGTACTTC. The genes are TRBV6-6 and TRBJ2-7, with D perhaps TRBD1 (6 bases). From germline, CDR1 is MNHNY and CDR2 SVGAGI (reference sequence). The CDR3 is 15 residues long. Trimming stripped 0 bases from V and 0 bases from J, with 9 bases between.

The gene calls are TRBV30 and TRBJ1-2, with TRBD1 matching 9 bases. The length of the CDR3 is 15 residues. Germline V CDR1 and CDR2: GTSNPN, SVGIG (reference sequence). With V trimmed by 2 bases and J by 5 bases, 9 bases remained unmatched. The DNA for the CDR3 is TGTGCCTGGAGTAAGAGACAGGGGGTTTGGTATGGCTACACCTTC. Translated: CAWSKRQGVWYGYTF. The variable domain in full, completed from reference TRBV30 and TRBJ1-2, reads SQTIHQWPATLVQPVGSPLSLECTVEGTSNPNLYWYRQAAGRGLQLLFYSVGIGQISSEVPQNLSASRPQDRQFILSSKKLLLSDSGFYLCAWSKRQGVWYGYTFGSGTRLTVV.

This clone has a single count. The J gene is TRBJ2-2, the V gene TRBV7-6, with D maybe TRBD1 (6 bases). V shed 6 bases and J shed 1 base, with 15 bases lying between them. The V gene's germline CDR1 is SGHVS and CDR2 FNYEAQ. The CDR3 sequence is 16 residues long. In DNA form, the CDR3 reads TGTGCCAGCAGGCTACTACAGGGAGTGAACACCGGGGAGCTGTTTTTT. As protein: CASRLLQGVNTGELFF.

The chain is built from TRBV6-5 and TRBJ1-2; 9 bases map to TRBD1. V lost 4 bases and J lost 6; bases outside the gene matches: 3. Germline CDR1 MNHEY, CDR2 SVGAGI. The CDR3 totals 13 residues. CDR3 coding DNA: TGTGCCAGCAGTTGGGGGACAGGGAATGGCTACACCTTC. Its protein product is CASSWGTGNGYTF.

This rearrangement joins TRBV7-9 to TRBJ1-1, with TRBD1 matching over 10 bases. The CDR3 consists of 17 residues. The germline V gene has CDR1 SEHNR and CDR2 FQNEAQ (reference sequence). The junction had 9 bases not matched to a gene; V was cut back by 5 bases and J by 0 bases. The CDR3 sequence: CASSPRTGGNLNTEAFF. As DNA, the CDR3 is TGTGCCAGCAGCCCGAGGACAGGGGGGAATCTGAACACTGAAGCTTTCTTT.

Points on this clone: The sample holds other DNA sequences that translate to the same CDR3. The chain is built from TRBV18 and TRBJ1-5; 7 bases agree with TRBD1. The CDR3 runs to 14 residues. The germline V gene has CDR1 KGHSH and CDR2 LQKENI. The trim removed 6 bases at V and 1 base at J, leaving 3 bases unmatched. The CDR3 DNA follows: TGTGCCAGCTCCCCGGACAGGAGCAATCAGCCCCAGCATTTT. Protein sequence: CASSPDRSNQPQHF.

This clone came up a few times. The rearrangement joins TRBV4-3 to TRBJ2-3, with D tentatively TRBD1 (6 bases). V lost 4 bases to trimming and J lost 3 bases, with 11 bases between them. Germline V gives CDR1 LGHNA, CDR2 YSLEER. The CDR3 sequence is 14 residues long. The CDR3 is CASSPRGGTDTQYF. CDR3 DNA: TGCGCCAGCAGCCCGCGAGGGGGAACAGATACGCAGTATTTT.

The rearrangement joins TRBV6-6 to TRBJ2-1; 7 bases are a match to TRBD2. The CDR3 spans 15 residues. The V gene's germline CDR1 is MNHNY and CDR2 SVGAGI (reference sequence). Trimming took 5 bases from V and 5 from J; bases not matched to a gene: 9. Written as DNA, the CDR3 is TGTGCCAGCAGTACAACTAGCGTTAGGGACAATGAGCAGTTCTTC. It yields the protein CASSTTSVRDNEQFF.

V gene TRBV6-1 combines with J gene TRBJ2-7; a weak D match, TRBD2 (5 bases). Germline V gene lookup returns CDR1 MNHNS and CDR2 SASEGT. V was shortened by 3 bases and J by 0 bases, with 9 bases between the two germline ends. CDR3 length: 14 residues. CDR3 bases: TGTGCCAGCAGTGACGTAGGACTCTCCTACGAGCAGTACGTC. This codes for CASSDVGLSYEQYV.

On this clone itself: A read error may account for a junction end that differs from germline. This rearrangement joins TRBV30 to TRBJ2-2; a possible D gene is TRBD2 (6 bases). Per germline, CDR1 GTSNPN and CDR2 SVGIG (reference sequence). This CDR3 spans 10 amino acids. The CDR3, as DNA: TGTGCCCTATACACCGGGGGGCTGTTTTTT. It specifies CALYTGGLFF.

The V and J genes are TRBV27 and TRBJ2-1; 12 nucleotides match TRBD2. From germline, CDR1 is MNHEY and CDR2 SMNVEV (reference sequence). The CDR3 is made up of 16 amino acids. With V trimmed by 8 bases and J by 6 bases, 11 bases remained unmatched. CDR3 sequence (DNA): TGTGCCAGCTTTCCTAGCGGGAGGGCCTCCGCCAATGAGCAGTTCTTC. It codes for CASFPSGRASANEQFF.

The chain is built from TRBV12-1 and TRBJ2-7; no DNA check was done on the table's D call, TRBD1. TRBV12-1 is assigned pseudogene status. The CDR3 covers 15 residues. Here the CDR3 reads CASSPTGGPPYEQYV. In DNA form, the CDR3 reads TGTGCCAGCAGCCCTACAGGGGGACCACCCTACGAGCAGTACGTC.